This entry features one T cell receptor beta chain sequence. Germline V gene sequence: CDR1 SGHRS, CDR2 YFSETQ. Unmatched junction bases numbered 3, after V lost 0 bases and J lost 6 bases. This CDR3 spans 16 amino acids. This sample is part of a study of T cell responses to AZD1222 COVID-19 vaccine. Produced via immunoSEQ multiplex PCR; TCRdb's table is partial and in-frame only. The data show more than 100,000 clones, roughly 90% seen once. This TCR was recovered from an adult in good health. Sequenced here: peripheral blood, sampled on day 0 of AZD1222 vaccination. The V and J genes are TRBV5-1 and TRBJ2-2, with 12 bases lining up with TRBD2. This chain's CDR3 is CASSLALAGGPGELFF. The CDR3 coding sequence is TGCGCCAGCAGCTTGGCCCTAGCGGGGGGGCCCGGGGAGCTGTTTTTT.